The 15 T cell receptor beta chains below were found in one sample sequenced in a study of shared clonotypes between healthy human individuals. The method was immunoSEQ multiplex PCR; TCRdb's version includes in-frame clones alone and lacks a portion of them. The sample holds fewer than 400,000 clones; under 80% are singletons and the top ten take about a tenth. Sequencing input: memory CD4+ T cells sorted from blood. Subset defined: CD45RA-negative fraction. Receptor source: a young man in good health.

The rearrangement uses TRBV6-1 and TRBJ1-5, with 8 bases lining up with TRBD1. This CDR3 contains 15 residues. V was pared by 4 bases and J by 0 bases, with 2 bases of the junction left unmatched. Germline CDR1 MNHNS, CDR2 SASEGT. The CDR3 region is CASSATGDSNQPQHF. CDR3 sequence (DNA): TGTGCCAGCAGTGCGACAGGGGATAGCAATCAGCCCCAGCATTTT.

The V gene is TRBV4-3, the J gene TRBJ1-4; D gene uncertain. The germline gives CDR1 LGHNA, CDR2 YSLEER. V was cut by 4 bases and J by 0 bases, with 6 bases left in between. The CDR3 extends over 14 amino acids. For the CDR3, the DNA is TGCGCCAGCAGCCCGCGATCAACTAATGAAAAACTGTTTTTT. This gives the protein CASSPRSTNEKLFF.

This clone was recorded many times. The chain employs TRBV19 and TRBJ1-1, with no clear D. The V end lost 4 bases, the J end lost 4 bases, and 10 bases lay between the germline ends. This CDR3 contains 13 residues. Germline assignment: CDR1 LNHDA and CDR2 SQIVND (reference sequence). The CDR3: CASSSGMATEAFF. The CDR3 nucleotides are TGTGCCAGTAGTAGCGGCATGGCCACTGAAGCTTTCTTT.

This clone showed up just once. The CDR3, as DNA: TGTGCCAGCAGCTTATCTGGCGGGAAGACAGATACGCAGTATTTT. This translates into CASSLSGGKTDTQYF. This sequence joins TRBV7-8 and TRBJ2-3; perhaps TRBD2 as D (6 bases). Trimming shortened V by 2 bases and J by 3 bases, and 12 bases separated the two germline ends. CDR1 is SGHVS, CDR2 FQNEAQ, per germline. The CDR3 totals 15 residues.

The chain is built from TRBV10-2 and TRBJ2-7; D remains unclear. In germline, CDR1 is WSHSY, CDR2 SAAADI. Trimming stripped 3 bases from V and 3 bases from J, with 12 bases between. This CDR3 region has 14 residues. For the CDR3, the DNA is TGCGCCAGCAGTGATACATCCCGCTACTACGAGCAGTACTTC. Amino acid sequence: CASSDTSRYYEQYF.

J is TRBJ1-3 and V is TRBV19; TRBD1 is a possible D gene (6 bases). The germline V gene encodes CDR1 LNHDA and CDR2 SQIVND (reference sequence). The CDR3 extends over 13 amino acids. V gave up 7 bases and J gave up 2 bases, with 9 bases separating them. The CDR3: CASMDRAGNTIYF. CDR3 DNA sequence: TGTGCCAGTATGGACAGAGCTGGAAACACCATATATTTT.

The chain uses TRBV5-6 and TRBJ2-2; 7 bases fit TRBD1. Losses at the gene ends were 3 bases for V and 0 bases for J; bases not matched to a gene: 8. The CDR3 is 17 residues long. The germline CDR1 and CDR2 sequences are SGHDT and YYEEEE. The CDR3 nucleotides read TGTGCCAGCAGCTCCATCGGGACAGACGCGAACACCGGGGAGCTGTTTTTT. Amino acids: CASSSIGTDANTGELFF.

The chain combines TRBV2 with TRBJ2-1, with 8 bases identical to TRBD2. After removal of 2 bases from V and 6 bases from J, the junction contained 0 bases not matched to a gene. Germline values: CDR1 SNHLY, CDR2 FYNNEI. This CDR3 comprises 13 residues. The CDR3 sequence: CASSELAGNEQFF. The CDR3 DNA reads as TGTGCCAGCAGTGAACTAGCGGGCAATGAGCAGTTCTTC.

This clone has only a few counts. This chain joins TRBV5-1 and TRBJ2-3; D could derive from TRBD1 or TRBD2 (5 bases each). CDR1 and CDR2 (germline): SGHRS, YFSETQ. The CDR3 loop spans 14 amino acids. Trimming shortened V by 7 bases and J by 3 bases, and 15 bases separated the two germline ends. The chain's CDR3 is CASGRQTSTDTQYF. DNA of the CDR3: TGCGCCAGCGGGAGACAGACCTCTACAGATACGCAGTATTTT.

CDR3 sequence reads: CASRGPGQGATGELFF. For the CDR3, the DNA is TGTGCCAGCAGGGGACCGGGACAGGGGGCCACCGGGGAGCTGTTTTTT. V gene TRBV7-2 combines with J gene TRBJ2-2; 12 nucleotides agree with TRBD1. The CDR3 runs 16 residues. The V and J ends lost 6 bases and 4 bases, in that order; junction bases with no gene match: 6. Germline assignment: CDR1 SGHTA and CDR2 FQGNSA.

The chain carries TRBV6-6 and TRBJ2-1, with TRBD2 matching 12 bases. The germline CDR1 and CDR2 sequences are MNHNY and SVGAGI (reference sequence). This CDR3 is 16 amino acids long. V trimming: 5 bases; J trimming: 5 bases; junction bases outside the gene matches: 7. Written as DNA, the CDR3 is TGTGCCAGCAGTCCGACTAGCGGGAGCTTCGACAATGAGCAGTTCTTC. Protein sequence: CASSPTSGSFDNEQFF.

DNA for the CDR3: TGTGCCAGTCGGACAGGGGGCGGGAACACTGAAGCTTTCTTT. This codes for CASRTGGGNTEAFF. The chain carries TRBV19 and TRBJ1-1; 11 nucleotides match TRBD1. V lost 8 bases, J lost 1 base, and 3 bases stayed unmatched. Germline-derived CDR1 and CDR2 are LNHDA and SQIVND (reference sequence). This CDR3 comprises 14 residues.

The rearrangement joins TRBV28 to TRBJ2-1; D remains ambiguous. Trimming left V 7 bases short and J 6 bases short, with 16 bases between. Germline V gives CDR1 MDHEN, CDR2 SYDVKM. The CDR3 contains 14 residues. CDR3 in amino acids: CASTPAGRANEQFF. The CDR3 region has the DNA TGTGCCAGCACGCCGGCCGGCAGAGCCAATGAGCAGTTCTTC.

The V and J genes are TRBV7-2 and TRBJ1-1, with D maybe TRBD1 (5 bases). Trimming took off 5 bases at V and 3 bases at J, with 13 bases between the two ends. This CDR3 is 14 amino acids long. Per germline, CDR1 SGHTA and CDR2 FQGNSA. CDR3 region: CASSLRRGDTEAFF. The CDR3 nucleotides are TGTGCCAGCAGCCTACGGCGGGGGGACACTGAAGCTTTCTTT.

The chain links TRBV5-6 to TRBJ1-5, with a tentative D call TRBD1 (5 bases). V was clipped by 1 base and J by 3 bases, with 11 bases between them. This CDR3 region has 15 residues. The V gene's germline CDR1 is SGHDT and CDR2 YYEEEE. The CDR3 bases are TGTGCCAGCAGCTTGATGTCCAGGGACAATCAGCCCCAGCATTTT. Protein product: CASSLMSRDNQPQHF. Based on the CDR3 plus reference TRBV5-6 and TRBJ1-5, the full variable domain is DAGVTQSPTHLIKTRGQQVTLRCSPKSGHDTVSWYQQALGQGPQFIFQYYEEEERQRGNFPDRFSGHQFPNYSSELNVNALLLGDSALYLCASSLMSRDNQPQHFGDGTRLSIL.